This paragraph reports one TCR beta chain. Its antigen is unknown. This record comes from a study of T cell responses to AZD1222 COVID-19 vaccine. General study findings and limits: It was only after the peak T cell response that any repertoires were sampled. Baseline seropositivity occurred in only a handful of AZD1222 recipients. Clonal diversity was possibly underestimated; the donors were predominantly white British and more often female. Among spike-specific TCRs, nearly half reportedly target unmutated variant regions.

The CDR3 runs to 14 residues. Trimming pared 3 bases from V and 4 bases from J, leaving 12 bases between. The germline gives CDR1 SGHRS, CDR2 YFSETQ. Clones were sequenced by immunoSEQ multiplex PCR, and TCRdb holds only the in-frame ones, with some missing. Among over 150,000 clones, 86% were seen once, and the ten largest hold 5.5% to 6%. The receptor's source is an adult in good health. The source was peripheral blood, collected on day 0 of MenACWY control vaccination. The chain is built from TRBV5-1 and TRBJ2-3, with D possibly matching TRBD1 (5 bases). CDR3 amino acids: CASSSLREADTQYF. The CDR3, as DNA: TGCGCCAGCAGCTCACTCAGGGAAGCAGATACGCAGTATTTT.